This T cell receptor (beta chain) was sequenced during a study of T cell clonality in common variable immunodeficiency. The germline CDR1 and CDR2 sequences are SGHDN and FVKESK. The CDR3 is made up of 13 amino acids. This clone was seen at least ten times. The read terminates 3 residues ahead of where the CDR3 ends, so the germline J gene completes it. TCRdb keeps only in-frame clones here, not all; method: immunoSEQ multiplex PCR. This sample has 50,000 or so clones, each found more than once. The V and J genes are TRBV14 and TRBJ1-2; no firm D call. This TCR was recovered from a person aged 18 to 70 in good health. Sequenced material: peripheral blood mononuclear cells. The DNA read from the CDR3 is TGTGCCAGCAGCCAAATGAGGGTCGGCGGC. Translating gives CASSQMRVGG. The full CDR3 sequence reads CASSQMRVGGYTF.